This note documents a single TCR beta chain sequence. Its antigen is unknown. The sample comes from a study of blood T cells in healthy people across ages. A second PCR of roughly 7 to 11 cycles used a sample-barcoded 5' primer and a J-beta primer mix. Through a template-switch adaptor with 12 random nucleotides, each cDNA molecule received a tag. TCRdb reprocessed the 5' RACE reads with MiXCR, giving one entry per CDR3 protein. The sample yields over 600,000 distinct CDR3 sequences, around two fifths seen once. Germline CDR1 is MNHEY and CDR2 is SVGEGT. J was trimmed by 7 bases and V by 5 bases; bases with no gene match: 9. The length of the CDR3 is 14 residues. Study-level findings and limits: A strong correlation was found between TCR beta diversity and the percentage of naive T cells.

Sample: blood. V and J are TRBV6-2 or TRBV6-3 and TRBJ2-7; 9 bases are shared with TRBD1. This sequence was found in a man older than 75 in good health. CDR3 sequence (DNA): TGTGCCAGCAGTGCGGGGACAGGGACCGGTGAGCAGTACTTC. It codes for CASSAGTGTGEQYF.